A selection of T cell receptor beta chains follows, all from one sample in a study of T cells after yellow fever vaccination. One entry per CDR3 protein results from TCRdb running MiXCR on the 5' RACE reads. Of under 600,000 distinct CDR3 sequences listed, 20% to 25% are singletons. Specimen: PBMCs, collected roughly 23 days after the first yellow fever vaccination. The receptors stem from a man younger than 35 who received the YFV17D yellow fever vaccine. CDR3s include the opening cysteine and the closing phenylalanine or tryptophan. D genes are given only for firm matches. Some rows mark clone size as missing; the rest say once, few, many or name a class of expanded clone.

V gene: TRBV5-6; D gene: TRBD2; J gene: TRBJ2-3; clone size: -; CDR3 DNA: TGTGCCAGCAGCATAGGGACTAGCGGGGTAGATACGCAGTATTTT; CDR3 protein: CASSIGTSGVDTQYF
V gene: TRBV3-1; D gene: -; J gene: TRBJ1-1; clone size: -; CDR3 DNA: TGTGCCACCTGTCGGGACATAGGGGAGACTGAAGCTTTCTTT; CDR3 protein: CATCRDIGETEAFF
V gene: TRBV12-3/TRBV12-4; D gene: -; J gene: TRBJ2-3; clone size: few; CDR3 DNA: TGTGCCAGCAGTTTAGAGCAGAATACGCAGTATTTT; CDR3 protein: CASSLEQNTQYF
V gene: TRBV18; D gene: -; J gene: TRBJ1-3; clone size: few; CDR3 DNA: TGTGCCAGCTCACCCGCTACGGGAAACACCATATATTTT; CDR3 protein: CASSPATGNTIYF
V gene: TRBV27; D gene: -; J gene: TRBJ2-3; clone size: few; CDR3 DNA: TGTGCCAGCAGTTTAAAGTATCCCCCAGATACGCAGTATTTT; CDR3 protein: CASSLKYPPDTQYF
V gene: TRBV20-1; D gene: -; J gene: TRBJ2-6; clone size: -; CDR3 DNA: TGCAGTGCTAGAGGGGGAACCGGGGCCAACGTCCTGACTTTC; CDR3 protein: CSARGGTGANVLTF
V gene: TRBV4-1; D gene: -; J gene: TRBJ2-1; clone size: -; CDR3 DNA: TGCGCCAGCAGCCAAGTTTTTGTCCGAGGGAACTCCTACAATGAGCAGTTCTTC; CDR3 protein: CASSQVFVRGNSYNEQFF
V gene: TRBV20-1; D gene: TRBD2; J gene: TRBJ2-7; clone size: -; CDR3 DNA: TGCAGTGCTAGGGGAACAGCGGGGGTTACCTACGAGCAGTACTTC; CDR3 protein: CSARGTAGVTYEQYF
V gene: TRBV10-3; D gene: -; J gene: TRBJ1-5; clone size: -; CDR3 DNA: TGTGCCATCACTAGGAGCAATCAGCCCCAGCATTTT; CDR3 protein: CAITRSNQPQHF
V gene: TRBV5-1; D gene: -; J gene: TRBJ2-2; clone size: few; CDR3 DNA: TGCGCCAGCAGCCGAAAATTAGGGCAGGAGGACACCGGGGAGCTGTTTTTT; CDR3 protein: CASSRKLGQEDTGELFF
V gene: TRBV5-1; D gene: -; J gene: TRBJ1-1; clone size: many; CDR3 DNA: TGCGCCAGCAGCCGACAGCAGGGGTGGGGTGAAGCTTTCTTT; CDR3 protein: CASSRQQGWGEAFF
V gene: TRBV28; D gene: TRBD2; J gene: TRBJ2-3; clone size: -; CDR3 DNA: TGTGCCAGCAGTTCCATGGGAGCGGGGGGGACCCCGGATACGCAGTATTTT; CDR3 protein: CASSSMGAGGTPDTQYF
V gene: TRBV28; D gene: -; J gene: TRBJ2-6; clone size: -; CDR3 DNA: TGTGCCAGCCACGACAGACTTCCATCTGGGGCCAACGTCCTGACTTTC; CDR3 protein: CASHDRLPSGANVLTF
V gene: TRBV29-1; D gene: -; J gene: TRBJ2-3; clone size: -; CDR3 DNA: TGCAGCGCCGGGGGCGGGGGAGCCACAGATACGCAGTATTTT; CDR3 protein: CSAGGGGATDTQYF
V gene: TRBV19; D gene: -; J gene: TRBJ2-3; clone size: -; CDR3 DNA: TGTGCCAGTAGTATCCCCGGCACAGATACGCAGTATTTT; CDR3 protein: CASSIPGTDTQYF
V gene: TRBV19; D gene: TRBD2; J gene: TRBJ2-2; clone size: -; CDR3 DNA: TGTGCCAGTCAACGACTAGCGGTAAACACCGGGGAGCTGTTTTTT; CDR3 protein: CASQRLAVNTGELFF
V gene: TRBV2; D gene: -; J gene: TRBJ1-5; clone size: few; CDR3 DNA: TGTGCCAGTCGTCGGGCAGGCAATCAGCCCCAGCATTTT; CDR3 protein: CASRRAGNQPQHF
V gene: TRBV6-5; D gene: -; J gene: TRBJ1-2; clone size: -; CDR3 DNA: TGTGCCAGCAGTTACGCTAAGAACTATGGCTACACCTTC; CDR3 protein: CASSYAKNYGYTF
V gene: TRBV7-3; D gene: -; J gene: TRBJ2-2; clone size: -; CDR3 DNA: TGTGCCAGCAGCTTGGGCACTCTTAGCACCGGGGAGCTGTTTTTT; CDR3 protein: CASSLGTLSTGELFF
V gene: TRBV6-5; D gene: TRBD2; J gene: TRBJ2-7; clone size: few; CDR3 DNA: TGTGCCAGCAGTTACTCGATACGGACTAGCGGGGAAAGGAAGCAGTACTTC; CDR3 protein: CASSYSIRTSGERKQYF
V gene: TRBV6-5; D gene: -; J gene: TRBJ2-7; clone size: -; CDR3 DNA: TGTGCCAGCAGTTACTCCGCAGGGGCCCACGAGCAGTACTTC; CDR3 protein: CASSYSAGAHEQYF
V gene: TRBV12-3/TRBV12-4; D gene: -; J gene: TRBJ1-1; clone size: -; CDR3 DNA: TGTGCCAGCAGTTTAGGGACAGCTGACGCTTTCTTT; CDR3 protein: CASSLGTADAFF
V gene: TRBV7-3; D gene: -; J gene: TRBJ2-4; clone size: -; CDR3 DNA: TGTGCCAGCAGCTTCGACGTGATTGGGGCCAAAAACATTCAGTACTTC; CDR3 protein: CASSFDVIGAKNIQYF
V gene: TRBV9; D gene: -; J gene: TRBJ1-6; clone size: few; CDR3 DNA: TGTGCCAGCAGCGCCGACAGCTCCAATTCACCCCTCCACTTT; CDR3 protein: CASSADSSNSPLHF
V gene: TRBV12-3/TRBV12-4; D gene: -; J gene: TRBJ1-6; clone size: -; CDR3 DNA: TGTGCCAGCAGTCTGGGCCTCTCGGCCCTCCACTTT; CDR3 protein: CASSLGLSALHF
V gene: TRBV20-1; D gene: -; J gene: TRBJ1-2; clone size: few; CDR3 DNA: TGCAGTGCTAGATACCCTCGGACAGCTAACTATGGCTACACCTTC; CDR3 protein: CSARYPRTANYGYTF
V gene: TRBV28; D gene: -; J gene: TRBJ1-5; clone size: -; CDR3 DNA: TGTGCCAGCAGTTTCGCCCAGATCAATCAGCCCCAGCATTTT; CDR3 protein: CASSFAQINQPQHF
V gene: TRBV29-1; D gene: -; J gene: TRBJ2-1; clone size: few; CDR3 DNA: TGCAGCGTTGAAGTCGGGGGTGTTCCCTACAATGAGCAGTTCTTC; CDR3 protein: CSVEVGGVPYNEQFF
V gene: TRBV7-2; D gene: -; J gene: TRBJ1-4; clone size: -; CDR3 DNA: TGTGCCAGCAGCTCGGACCGAAATGAAAAACTGTTTTTT; CDR3 protein: CASSSDRNEKLFF
V gene: TRBV7-2; D gene: TRBD1; J gene: TRBJ2-5; clone size: -; CDR3 DNA: TGTGCCAGCAGCCAAAGTCAGGGGGCAGAGACCCAGTACTTC; CDR3 protein: CASSQSQGAETQYF